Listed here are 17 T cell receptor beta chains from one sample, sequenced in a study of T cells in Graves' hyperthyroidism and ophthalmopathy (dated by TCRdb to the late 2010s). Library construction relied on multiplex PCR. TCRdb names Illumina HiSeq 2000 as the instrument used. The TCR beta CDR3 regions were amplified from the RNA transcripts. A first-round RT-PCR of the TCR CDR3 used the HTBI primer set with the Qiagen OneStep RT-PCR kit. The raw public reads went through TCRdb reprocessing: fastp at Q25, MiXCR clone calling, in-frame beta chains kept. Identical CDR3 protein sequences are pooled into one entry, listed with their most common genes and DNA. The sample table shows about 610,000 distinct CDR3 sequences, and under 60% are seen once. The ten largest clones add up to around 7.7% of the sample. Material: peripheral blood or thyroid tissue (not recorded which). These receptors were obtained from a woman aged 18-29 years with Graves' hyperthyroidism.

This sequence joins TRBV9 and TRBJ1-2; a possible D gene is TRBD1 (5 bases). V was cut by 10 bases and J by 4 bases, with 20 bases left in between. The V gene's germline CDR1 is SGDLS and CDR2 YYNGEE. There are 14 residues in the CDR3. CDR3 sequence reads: CAATDRDLSYGYTF. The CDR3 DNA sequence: TGTGCCGCAACCGACCGGGACTTGAGCTATGGCTACACCTTC. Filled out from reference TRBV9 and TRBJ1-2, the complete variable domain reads DSGVTQTPKHLITATGQRVTLRCSPRSGDLSVYWYQQSLDQGLQFLIQYYNGEERAKGNILERFSAQQFPDLHSELNLSSLELGDSALYFCAATDRDLSYGYTFGSGTRLTVV.

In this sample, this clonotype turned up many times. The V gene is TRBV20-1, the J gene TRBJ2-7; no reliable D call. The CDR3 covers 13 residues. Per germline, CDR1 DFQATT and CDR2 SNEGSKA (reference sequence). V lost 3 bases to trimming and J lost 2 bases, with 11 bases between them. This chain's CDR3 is CSASGVLTYEQYF. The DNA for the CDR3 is TGCAGTGCTAGCGGCGTATTAACCTACGAGCAGTACTTC.

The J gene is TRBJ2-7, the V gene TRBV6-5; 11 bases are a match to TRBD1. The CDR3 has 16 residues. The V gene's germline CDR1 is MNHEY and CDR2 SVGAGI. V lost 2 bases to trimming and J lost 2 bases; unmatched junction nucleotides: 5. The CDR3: CASSYLRTGGPYEQYF. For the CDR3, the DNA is TGTGCCAGCAGTTACCTAAGGACAGGGGGCCCCTACGAGCAGTACTTC.

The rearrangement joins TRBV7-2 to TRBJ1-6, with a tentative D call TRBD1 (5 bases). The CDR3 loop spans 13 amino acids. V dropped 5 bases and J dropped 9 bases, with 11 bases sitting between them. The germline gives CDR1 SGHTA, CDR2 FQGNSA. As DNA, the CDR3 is TGTGCCAGCAGCACGGGACGGGTTTCACCCCTCCACTTT. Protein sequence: CASSTGRVSPLHF.

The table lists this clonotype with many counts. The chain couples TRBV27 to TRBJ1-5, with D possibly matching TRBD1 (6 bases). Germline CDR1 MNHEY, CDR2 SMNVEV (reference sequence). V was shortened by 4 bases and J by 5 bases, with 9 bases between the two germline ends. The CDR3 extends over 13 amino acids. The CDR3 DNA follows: TGTGCCAGCAGTTCGCAGGGGTATCAGCCCCAGCATTTT. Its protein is CASSSQGYQPQHF.

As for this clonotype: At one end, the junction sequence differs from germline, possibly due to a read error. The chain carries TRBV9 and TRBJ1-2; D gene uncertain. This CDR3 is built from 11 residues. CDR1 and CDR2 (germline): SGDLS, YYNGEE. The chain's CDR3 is CASSVEASGTF. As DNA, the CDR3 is TGTGCCAGCAGCGTAGAGGCTAGCGGAACATTC.

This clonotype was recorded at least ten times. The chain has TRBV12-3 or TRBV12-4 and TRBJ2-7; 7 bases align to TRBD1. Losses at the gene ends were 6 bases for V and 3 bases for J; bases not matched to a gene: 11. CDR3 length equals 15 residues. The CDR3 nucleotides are TGTGCCAGCAGCCTCGCCGGACAGGCGCGCTACGAGCAGTACTTC. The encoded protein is CASSLAGQARYEQYF.

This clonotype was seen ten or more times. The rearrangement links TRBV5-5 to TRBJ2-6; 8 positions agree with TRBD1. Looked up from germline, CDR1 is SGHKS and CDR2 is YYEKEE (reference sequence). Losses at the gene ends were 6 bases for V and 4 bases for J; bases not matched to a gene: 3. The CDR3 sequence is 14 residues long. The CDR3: CASTTGVGANVLTF. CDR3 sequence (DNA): TGTGCCAGCACGACAGGGGTCGGGGCCAACGTCCTGACTTTC.

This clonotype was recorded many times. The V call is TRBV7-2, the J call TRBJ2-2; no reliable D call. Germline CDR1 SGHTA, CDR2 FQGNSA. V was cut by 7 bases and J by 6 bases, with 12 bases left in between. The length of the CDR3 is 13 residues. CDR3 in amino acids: CASNLSPPGELFF. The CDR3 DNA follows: TGTGCCAGCAACCTATCCCCCCCCGGGGAGCTGTTTTTT. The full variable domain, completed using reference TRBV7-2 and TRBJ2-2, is GAGVSQSPSNKVTEKGKDVELRCDPISGHTALYWYRQSLGQGLEFLIYFQGNSAPDKSGLPSDRFSAERTGGSVSTLTIQRTQQEDSAVYLCASNLSPPGELFFGEGSRLTVL.

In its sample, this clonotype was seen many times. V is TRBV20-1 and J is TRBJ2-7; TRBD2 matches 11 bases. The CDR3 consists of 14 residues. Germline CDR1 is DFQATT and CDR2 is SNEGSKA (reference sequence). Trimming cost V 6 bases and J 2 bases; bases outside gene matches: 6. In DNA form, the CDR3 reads TGCAGTGCCGGCCAGACTAGCGGGGCCTACGAGCAGTACTTC. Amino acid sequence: CSAGQTSGAYEQYF.

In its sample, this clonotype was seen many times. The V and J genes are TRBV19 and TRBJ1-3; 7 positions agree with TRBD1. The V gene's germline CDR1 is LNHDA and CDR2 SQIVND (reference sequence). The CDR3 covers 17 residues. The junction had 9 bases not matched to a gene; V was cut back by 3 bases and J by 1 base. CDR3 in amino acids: CASSIDRVAYSGNTIYF. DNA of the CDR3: TGTGCCAGTAGTATCGACAGGGTGGCTTATTCTGGAAACACCATATATTTT.

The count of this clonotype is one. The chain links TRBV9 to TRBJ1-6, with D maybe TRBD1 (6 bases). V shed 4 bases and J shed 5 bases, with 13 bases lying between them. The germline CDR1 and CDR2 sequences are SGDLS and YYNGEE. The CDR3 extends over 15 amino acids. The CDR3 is CASSPRGADNSPLHF. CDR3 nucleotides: TGTGCCAGCAGCCCACGGGGGGCCGATAATTCACCCCTCCACTTT.

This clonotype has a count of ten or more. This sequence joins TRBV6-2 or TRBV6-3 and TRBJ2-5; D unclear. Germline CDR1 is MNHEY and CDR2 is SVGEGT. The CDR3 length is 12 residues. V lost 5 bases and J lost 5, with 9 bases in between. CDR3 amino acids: CASSLRPETQYF. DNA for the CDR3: TGTGCCAGCAGTCTACGTCCGGAGACCCAGTACTTC.

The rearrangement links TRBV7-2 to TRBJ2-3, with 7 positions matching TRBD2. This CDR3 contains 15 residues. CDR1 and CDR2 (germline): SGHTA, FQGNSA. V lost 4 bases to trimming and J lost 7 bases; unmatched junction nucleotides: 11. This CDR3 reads CASSSEYSAGNTQYF. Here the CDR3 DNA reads TGTGCCAGCAGCTCGGAATACTCAGCGGGGAATACGCAGTATTTT.

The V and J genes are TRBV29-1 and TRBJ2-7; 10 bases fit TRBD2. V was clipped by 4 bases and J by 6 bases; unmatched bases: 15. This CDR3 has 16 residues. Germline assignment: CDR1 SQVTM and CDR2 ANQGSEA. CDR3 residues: CSVGGLAGVRAGEQYF. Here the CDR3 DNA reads TGCAGCGTTGGTGGTCTAGCGGGAGTTCGGGCCGGCGAGCAGTACTTC.

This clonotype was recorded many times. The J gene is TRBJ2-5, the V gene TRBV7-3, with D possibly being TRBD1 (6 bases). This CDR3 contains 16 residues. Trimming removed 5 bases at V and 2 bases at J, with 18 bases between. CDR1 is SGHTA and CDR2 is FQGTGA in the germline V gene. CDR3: CASSPRSPGHQETQYF. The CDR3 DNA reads TGTGCCAGCAGCCCACGATCGCCGGGACATCAAGAGACCCAGTACTTC. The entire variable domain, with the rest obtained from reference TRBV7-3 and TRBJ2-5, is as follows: GAGVSQTPSNKVTEKGKYVELRCDPISGHTALYWYRQSLGQGPEFLIYFQGTGAADDSGLPNDRFFAVRPEGSVSTLKIQRTERGDSAVYLCASSPRSPGHQETQYFGPGTRLLVL.

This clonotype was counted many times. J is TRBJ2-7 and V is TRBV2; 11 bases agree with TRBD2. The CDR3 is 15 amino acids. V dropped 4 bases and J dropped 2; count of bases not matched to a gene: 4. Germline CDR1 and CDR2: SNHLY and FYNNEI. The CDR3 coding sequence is TGTGCCAGCAGTGCCCCGGGACTAGCGGCCTACGAGCAGTACTTC. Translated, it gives CASSAPGLAAYEQYF.